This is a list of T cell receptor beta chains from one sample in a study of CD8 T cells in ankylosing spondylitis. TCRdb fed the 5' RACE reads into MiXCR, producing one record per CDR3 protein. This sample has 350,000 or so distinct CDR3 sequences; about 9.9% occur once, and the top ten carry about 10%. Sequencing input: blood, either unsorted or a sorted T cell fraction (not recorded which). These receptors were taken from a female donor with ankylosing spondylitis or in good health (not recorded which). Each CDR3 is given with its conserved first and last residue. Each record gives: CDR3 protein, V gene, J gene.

CDR3aa: CASSPRTGPNYGYTF
v_gene: TRBV7-2
j_gene: TRBJ1-2

CDR3aa: CATSPAARTDTQYF
v_gene: TRBV15
j_gene: TRBJ2-3

CDR3aa: CSVRLAGGSGDTQYF
v_gene: TRBV29-1
j_gene: TRBJ2-3

CDR3aa: CSVLQWRQGAWAFF
v_gene: TRBV29-1
j_gene: TRBJ1-1

CDR3aa: CASSLASAGGNSPLHF
v_gene: TRBV7-6
j_gene: TRBJ1-6

CDR3aa: CASSRDSANSNTGELFF
v_gene: TRBV5-1
j_gene: TRBJ2-2

CDR3aa: CASRLTSGKGETQYF
v_gene: TRBV12-3/TRBV12-4
j_gene: TRBJ2-5

CDR3aa: CASSLEGDRVYEQFF
v_gene: TRBV5-1
j_gene: TRBJ2-1

CDR3aa: CSARPFSGSFDNSPLHF
v_gene: TRBV20-1
j_gene: TRBJ1-6

CDR3aa: CASSLKYREYEQYF
v_gene: TRBV6-2/TRBV6-3
j_gene: TRBJ2-7

CDR3aa: CASSLGVGTENEQFF
v_gene: TRBV11-2
j_gene: TRBJ2-1

CDR3aa: CASSVAGSYNEQSF
v_gene: TRBV5-6
j_gene: TRBJ2-1

CDR3aa: CASSYSTLGQETQYF
v_gene: TRBV6-5
j_gene: TRBJ2-5

CDR3aa: CAASPGPGRSTDTQYF
v_gene: TRBV30
j_gene: TRBJ2-3

CDR3aa: CASNPGLAYEQYF
v_gene: TRBV5-1
j_gene: TRBJ2-7

CDR3aa: CASSPGQGLSGANVLTF
v_gene: TRBV6-1
j_gene: TRBJ2-6

CDR3aa: CASSFLDPVNNEQFF
v_gene: TRBV28
j_gene: TRBJ2-1

CDR3aa: CASSQDLYGRDRVVYNEQYF
v_gene: TRBV4-3
j_gene: TRBJ2-7

CDR3aa: CASSGVETQYF
v_gene: TRBV28
j_gene: TRBJ2-5

CDR3aa: CASSPGLAGTNTGELFF
v_gene: TRBV7-7
j_gene: TRBJ2-2

CDR3aa: CASSRTGSTDTQYF
v_gene: TRBV18
j_gene: TRBJ2-3

CDR3aa: CSARGLAHGNEQFF
v_gene: TRBV20-1
j_gene: TRBJ2-1

CDR3aa: CASSLGYGSYNEQFF
v_gene: TRBV5-1
j_gene: TRBJ2-1

CDR3aa: CSAWTSEETEQFF
v_gene: TRBV20-1
j_gene: TRBJ2-1

CDR3aa: CASSDRLAASSYEQYF
v_gene: TRBV10-2
j_gene: TRBJ2-7

CDR3aa: CSAPPPGLWVDTQYF
v_gene: TRBV20-1
j_gene: TRBJ2-3

CDR3aa: CASRLRSYEQYF
v_gene: TRBV12-3/TRBV12-4
j_gene: TRBJ2-7

CDR3aa: CASSIGQGAPYEQYF
v_gene: TRBV5-6
j_gene: TRBJ2-7

CDR3aa: CAISESSGQGANEQFF
v_gene: TRBV10-3
j_gene: TRBJ2-1

CDR3aa: CASSLVGAGFDEQYF
v_gene: TRBV7-2
j_gene: TRBJ2-7

CDR3aa: CASSFVSFSNTGELFF
v_gene: TRBV27
j_gene: TRBJ2-2

CDR3aa: CSVGQSNYGYTF
v_gene: TRBV29-1
j_gene: TRBJ1-2